Shown below are 12 T cell receptor beta chains from a single sample sequenced in a study of vaccination and CD4 T cells after COVID-19. The antigens for these receptors are not known. The Oncomine TCR Beta short-read assay generated sequence data from the DNA of cultured CD4+ T cells. TCRdb called the PCR reads again in MiXCR, with one record for every CDR3 protein. The data show roughly 8,900 distinct CDR3 sequences, roughly 42% seen once. Treatment denoted: roughly ten-day PBMC culture with coronavirus spike peptide pools or control peptides (ViraFEST assay). Sequences were obtained from CD4+ T cells from blood, cultured in vitro. The receptors stem from a human donor who had recovered from COVID-19.

This clonotype was observed once. CDR3 residues: CASRLAGGGYTF. In DNA form, the CDR3 reads TGTGCTAGCCGTCTGGCAGGGGGCGGCTACACCTTC. This rearrangement joins TRBV6-1 to TRBJ1-2; 8 bases map to TRBD1. Germline CDR1 is MNHNS and CDR2 is SASEGT. The CDR3 sequence is 12 residues long.

This chain uses TRBV20-1 with TRBJ1-2, with D perhaps matching TRBD1 (6 bases). Deletions cut 6 bases from V and 3 bases from J, with 20 bases between. This CDR3 comprises 15 residues. Germline V lookup: CDR1 DFQATT, CDR2 SNEGSKA (reference sequence). Here the CDR3 DNA reads TGCAGTGCCCTGACTGACAGGTCCCACTACTATGGCTACACCTTC. Translation gives CSALTDRSHYYGYTF.

V and J are TRBV18 and TRBJ1-1; D possibly corresponds to TRBD1 (5 bases). Trimming cost V 3 bases and J 0 bases, with 11 bases left between them. The CDR3 has 15 residues. The germline gives CDR1 KGHSH, CDR2 LQKENI. The CDR3 here is CASSPSGGVNTEAFF. The DNA for the CDR3 is TGTGCCAGCTCACCTTCCGGGGGGGTGAACACTGAAGCTTTCTTT.

The J gene is TRBJ2-5, the V gene TRBV5-6; 8 bases align to TRBD1. The V and J ends lost 4 bases and 0 bases, in that order; junction bases with no gene match: 5. The CDR3 consists of 15 residues. Per germline, CDR1 SGHDT and CDR2 YYEEEE. CDR3 sequence: CASSRRTGYQETQYF. The CDR3 nucleotides are TGTGCCAGCAGCCGAAGGACAGGGTACCAAGAGACCCAGTACTTC.

The V gene is TRBV27, the J gene TRBJ2-6; no clear D. V shed 3 bases and J shed 4 bases, with 4 bases lying between them. Germline loops: CDR1 MNHEY, CDR2 SMNVEV (reference sequence). The CDR3 runs to 13 residues. In DNA form, the CDR3 reads TGTGCCAGCAGTTTGACCGGGGCCAACGTCCTGACTTTC. Protein sequence: CASSLTGANVLTF.

This chain joins TRBV7-3 and TRBJ1-6; TRBD1 agrees at 9 bases. The CDR3 runs to 16 residues. V shed 7 bases, J shed 11 bases, and the junction held 15 bases outside the gene matches. The V gene's germline CDR1 is SGHTA and CDR2 FQGTGA. The CDR3 spells CASTSWGGTGMPPLHF. Here the CDR3 DNA reads TGTGCCAGCACCTCTTGGGGTGGGACAGGGATGCCACCCCTCCACTTT.

This clonotype was counted a few times. The genes are TRBV20-1 and TRBJ1-2; possibly TRBD1 for D (5 bases). With 3 bases removed from V and 4 bases from J, the gap between germline ends came to 24 bases. The CDR3 is 17 residues long. Germline CDR1 reads DFQATT; CDR2 reads SNEGSKA (reference sequence). The CDR3 sequence is CSARLRGGIGTGYGYTF. The CDR3, as DNA: TGCAGTGCTAGGTTACGGGGCGGGATTGGGACGGGCTATGGCTACACCTTC.

This clonotype came up a few times. The gene calls are TRBV11-2 and TRBJ1-1; D may be TRBD1 (5 bases). The CDR3 sequence is 13 residues long. V was cut by 1 base and J by 9 bases, with 12 bases left in between. Germline CDR1 reads SGHAT; CDR2 reads FQNNGV. CDR3 residues: CASSLGMTEKAFF. The DNA of the CDR3 is TGTGCCAGCAGCTTAGGTATGACAGAGAAAGCTTTCTTT.

The rearrangement uses TRBV6-1 and TRBJ2-2; D unresolved. CDR1 is MNHNS, CDR2 SASEGT, per germline. Trimming shortened V by 6 bases and J by 4 bases, and 6 bases separated the two germline ends. The CDR3 is 12 residues long. As DNA, the CDR3 is TGTGCCAGCAGCTTCCGCACCGGGGAGCTGTTTTTT. This sequence encodes CASSFRTGELFF.

This clonotype was seen just once. The chain combines TRBV4-3 with TRBJ1-3; 10 bases align to TRBD1. The CDR3 consists of 15 residues. Looked up from germline, CDR1 is LGHNA and CDR2 is YSLEER. The ends lost 4 bases at V and 4 bases at J; junction bases unmatched: 4. For the CDR3, the DNA is TGCGCCAGCAGCCCGGGACAGGGGAAAGGAAACACCATATATTTT. As protein: CASSPGQGKGNTIYF.

The V and J genes are TRBV11-3 and TRBJ2-7; D is tentatively TRBD1 or TRBD2 (6 bases each). Germline CDR1 reads SGHNT; CDR2 reads YENEEA. Between the trimmed V and J ends, which lost 5 bases and 7 bases, there was a span of 15 bases. The CDR3 contains 13 residues. The CDR3 nucleotides read TGTGCCAGCAGCAAGGGGGGACGGAGGGAGCAGTACTTC. Amino acids: CASSKGGRREQYF.

This clonotype came up a few times. V gene TRBV12-3 or TRBV12-4 combines with J gene TRBJ2-1; D is ambiguous. The CDR3 is 13 amino acids. With 6 bases removed from V and 6 bases from J, the gap between germline ends came to 12 bases. CDR3 loop: CASSRTWTNEQFF. The CDR3 DNA reads as TGTGCCAGCAGCCGAACATGGACCAATGAGCAGTTCTTC.